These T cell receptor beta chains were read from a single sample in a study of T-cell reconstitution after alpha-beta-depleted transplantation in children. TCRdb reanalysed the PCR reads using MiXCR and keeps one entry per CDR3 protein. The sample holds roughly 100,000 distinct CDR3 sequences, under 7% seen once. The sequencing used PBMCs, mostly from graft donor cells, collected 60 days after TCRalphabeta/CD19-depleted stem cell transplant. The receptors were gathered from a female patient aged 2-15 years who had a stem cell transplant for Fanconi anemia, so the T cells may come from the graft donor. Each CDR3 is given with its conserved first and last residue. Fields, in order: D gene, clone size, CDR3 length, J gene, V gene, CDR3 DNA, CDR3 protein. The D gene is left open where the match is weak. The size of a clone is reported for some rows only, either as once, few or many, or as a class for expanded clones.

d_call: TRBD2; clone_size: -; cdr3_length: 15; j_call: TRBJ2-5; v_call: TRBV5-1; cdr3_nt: TGCGCCAGCAGCGCAGGACTAGGAACTCGAGAGACCCAGTACTTC; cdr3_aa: CASSAGLGTRETQYF
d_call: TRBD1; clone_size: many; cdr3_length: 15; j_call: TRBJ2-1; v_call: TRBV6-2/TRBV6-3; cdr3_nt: TGTGCCAGCACCACCCCGGGACAGGGAGGGAATGAGCAGTTCTTC; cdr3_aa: CASTTPGQGGNEQFF
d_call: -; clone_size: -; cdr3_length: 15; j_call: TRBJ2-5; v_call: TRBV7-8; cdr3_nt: TGTGCCAGCAGCCCCGGGGAGTGGGGCCCCCGGGACCAGTACTTC; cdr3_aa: CASSPGEWGPRDQYF
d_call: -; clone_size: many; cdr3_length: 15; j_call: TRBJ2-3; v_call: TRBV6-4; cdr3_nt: TGTGCCAGCAGTGAGTGGGACACCAGCACAGATACGCAGTATTTT; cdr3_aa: CASSEWDTSTDTQYF
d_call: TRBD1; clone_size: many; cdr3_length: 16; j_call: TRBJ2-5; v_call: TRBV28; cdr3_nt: TGTGCCAGCAGTCCGCCCTTCCGACAGGGGAAAGAGACCCAGTACTTC; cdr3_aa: CASSPPFRQGKETQYF
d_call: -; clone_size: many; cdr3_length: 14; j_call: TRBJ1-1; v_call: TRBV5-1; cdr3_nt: TGCGCCAGCAGCCCCGACAGACCGAACACTGAAGCTTTCTTT; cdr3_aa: CASSPDRPNTEAFF
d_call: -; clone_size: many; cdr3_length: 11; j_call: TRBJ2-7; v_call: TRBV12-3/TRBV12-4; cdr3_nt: TGTGCCAGCAGTTTTTCCGGCGGCCAGTACTTC; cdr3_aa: CASSFSGGQYF
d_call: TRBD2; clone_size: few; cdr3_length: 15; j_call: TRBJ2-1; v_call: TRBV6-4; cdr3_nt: TGTGCCAGCAGTGAGGAGCGGGGGGGCTACAATGAGCAGTTCTTC; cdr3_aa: CASSEERGGYNEQFF
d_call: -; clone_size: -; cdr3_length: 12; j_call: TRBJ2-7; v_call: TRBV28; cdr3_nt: TGTGCCAGCAGTCTTATCGGGACGGTGGCGAGGTTC; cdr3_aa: CASSLIGTVARF
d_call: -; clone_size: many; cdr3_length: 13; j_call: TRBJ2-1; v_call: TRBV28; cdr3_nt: TGTGCCAGCAGTCCTTTCCACCGGAGTGAGCAGTTCTTC; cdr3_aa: CASSPFHRSEQFF
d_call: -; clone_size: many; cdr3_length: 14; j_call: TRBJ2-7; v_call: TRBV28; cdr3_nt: TGTGCCAGCAGTAACGGGGCAAGAGCGTACGAGCAGTACTTC; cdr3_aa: CASSNGARAYEQYF
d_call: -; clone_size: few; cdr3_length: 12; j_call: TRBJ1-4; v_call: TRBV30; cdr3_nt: TGTGCCACCGCGGTTCCTAATGAAAAACTGTTTTTT; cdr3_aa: CATAVPNEKLFF
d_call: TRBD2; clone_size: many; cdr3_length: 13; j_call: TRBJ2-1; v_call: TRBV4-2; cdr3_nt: TGTGCCACCGGGACTAGCGGGGTCAATGAGCAGTTCTTC; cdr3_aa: CATGTSGVNEQFF
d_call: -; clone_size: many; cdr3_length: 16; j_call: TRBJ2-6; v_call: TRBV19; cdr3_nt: TGTGCCAGTAGTGCGTACCCTCACTCTGGGGCCAACGTCCTGACTTTC; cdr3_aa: CASSAYPHSGANVLTF
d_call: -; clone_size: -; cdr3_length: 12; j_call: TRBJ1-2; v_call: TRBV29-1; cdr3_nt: TGCAGCGTTGAGGTAGCCACCTATGGCTACACCTTC; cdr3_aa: CSVEVATYGYTF
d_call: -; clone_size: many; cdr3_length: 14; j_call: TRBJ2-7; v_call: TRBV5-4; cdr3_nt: TGTGCCAGCAGCTTGGCTTCCGTTGGGTACGAGCAGTACTTC; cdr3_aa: CASSLASVGYEQYF
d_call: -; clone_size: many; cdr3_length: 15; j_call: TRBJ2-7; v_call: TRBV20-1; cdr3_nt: TGCAGTGCTGGACATGGGGGGCTCAATAGCAACGAGCAGTACTTC; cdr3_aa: CSAGHGGLNSNEQYF
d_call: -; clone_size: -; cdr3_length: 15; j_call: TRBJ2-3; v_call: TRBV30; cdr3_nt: TGTGCCTGGAGCCCGCTGGGGGGCCCCACAGATACGCAGTATTTT; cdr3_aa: CAWSPLGGPTDTQYF
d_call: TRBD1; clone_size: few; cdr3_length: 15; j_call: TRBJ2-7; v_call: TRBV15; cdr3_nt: TGTGCCACCAGCCTCCCGGACAGGGGAACCTACGAGCAGTACTTC; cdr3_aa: CATSLPDRGTYEQYF
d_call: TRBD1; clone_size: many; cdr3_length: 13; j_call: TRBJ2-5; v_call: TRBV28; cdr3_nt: TGTGCCAGCAGTTGGACAGGGGCCGAGACCCAGTACTTC; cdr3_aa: CASSWTGAETQYF
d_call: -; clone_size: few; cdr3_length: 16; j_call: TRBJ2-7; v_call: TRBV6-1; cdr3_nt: TGTGCCAGCAGTCAGGTCGGGAACGGGAGACGGTACGAGCAGTACTTC; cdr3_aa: CASSQVGNGRRYEQYF
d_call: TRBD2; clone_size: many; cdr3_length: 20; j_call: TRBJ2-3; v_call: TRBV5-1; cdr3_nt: TGCGCCAGCAGCCGCGTCGCGGGACTAGCGGGGGAGGGGGCGACAGATACGCAGTATTTT; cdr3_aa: CASSRVAGLAGEGATDTQYF